This T cell receptor (beta chain) originates from a study of T cells in Graves' hyperthyroidism and ophthalmopathy. In the study overall: Peripheral blood collection took place at initial diagnosis, before any treatment.

Study observations and caveats: The model forecast ophthalmopathy, anticipating it by a median approximately 6.1 months before onset.

Amplification targeted TCR beta CDR3 regions from RNA transcripts. The HTBI primer set served for first-round RT-PCR of the TCR CDR3. TCRdb ran MiXCR on the multiplex PCR reads and lists one entry per CDR3 protein. The sample lists around 520,000 distinct CDR3 sequences; 12% to 15% were seen once. Germline V CDR1 and CDR2: MNHNS, SASEGT. The V gene lost 6 bases and the J gene lost 1 base, with 9 bases spanning the gap. The CDR3 length is 13 residues. Exclusion of patients followed from uncontrolled infection, other autoimmune disease, pregnancy or lactation. Based on clinical symptoms, serum thyroxine and TRAb, thyroid ultrasound and orbital computed tomography, diagnoses were reached. This clonotype came up many times. The antigen is not known.

Sequenced input: blood. The clonotype originates from a woman aged 40 to 50 with Graves' hyperthyroidism. V is TRBV6-1 and J is TRBJ1-1; D remains ambiguous. CDR3 DNA sequence: TGTGCCAGCAGGTCTCTTGGGAACACTGAAGCTTTCTTT. This gives the protein CASRSLGNTEAFF.